The present T cell receptor (beta chain) was sequenced within a study of blood T cell repertoires in COVID-19. Turning to the study itself: PBMCs, B-cell-depleted T cells, or T cells provided the cDNA or gDNA that made up the material.

As processed by the authors: Amplification with reference gene primers provided the estimates of nucleated cell counts. Only in-frame clones appear in the TCRdb table, and some are missing; sequencing was by immunoSEQ multiplex PCR. The DNA was the basis for D and trimming; V, J and clone size are from that table. The data contain fewer than 250,000 clones, 83% of them seen just once; the ten biggest clones take up 3.5% to 4%. The age range of participants was 18 to 89 years, with residence in approximately 25 US areas. Exposed study participants had met a COVID-19 case within 2 weeks before entry. Regarding this clone: A junction end diverges from the germline sequence, so it may reflect a read error.

This TCR came from a woman between 35 and 50 years old who had been exposed to COVID-19. Sequenced input: PBMCs or T cells enriched from blood (not recorded which).

The CDR3 reads CSVRFSERLFF. The CDR3 DNA is TGCAGCGTTCGTTTCAGTGAAAGACTGTTTTTT. The chain recombines TRBV29-1 with TRBJ1-4; no clear D. CDR1 and CDR2 from the germline V gene are SQVTM and ANQGSEA. This CDR3 has 11 amino acids.